This passage covers 27 T cell receptor beta chains from one sample sequenced in a study of cytomegalovirus exposure and HLA in healthy donors. The PCR made use of 60 Vbeta and 13 Jbeta primers. TCRdb's copy holds only in-frame clones and misses some; the assay was immunoSEQ multiplex PCR. The table has under 200,000 clones, roughly 70% seen once. The sequenced sample was PBMCs. These receptors all come from a woman in her thirties in good health and CMV-seronegative.

The sample holds one count of this clone. V usage is TRBV27 and J usage is TRBJ1-1, with 8 bases fitting TRBD1. CDR3 size: 16 residues. Germline V lookup: CDR1 MNHEY, CDR2 SMNVEV (reference sequence). J lost 1 base, V lost 5 bases, and 9 bases had no gene match. CDR3 residues: CASSPYPGQANTEAFF. The CDR3 DNA follows: TGTGCCAGCAGTCCATACCCGGGACAGGCGAACACTGAAGCTTTCTTT.

The chain combines TRBV7-8 with TRBJ1-4; 8 bases map to TRBD1. Germline V lookup: CDR1 SGHVS, CDR2 FQNEAQ. This CDR3 has 17 residues. The trim removed 5 bases at V and 3 bases at J, leaving 11 bases unmatched. The DNA for the CDR3 is TGTGCCAGCAGCCTGGGACAGGCCTGGGTCCCTAATGAAAAACTGTTTTTT. Amino acid sequence: CASSLGQAWVPNEKLFF.

V gene TRBV7-9 combines with J gene TRBJ2-3; 10 bases match TRBD2. After removal of 6 bases from V and 0 bases from J, the junction contained 9 bases not matched to a gene. The V gene's germline CDR1 is SEHNR and CDR2 FQNEAQ (reference sequence). The CDR3 sequence is 17 residues long. CDR3 in amino acids: CASRQGASGGSTDTQYF. CDR3 DNA: TGTGCCAGCAGGCAAGGCGCTAGCGGGGGTAGCACAGATACGCAGTATTTT.

This clone was seen only once. This chain links TRBV18 with TRBJ2-5; no clear D. The CDR3 has 13 residues. Trimming took 0 bases from V and 4 from J, leaving 6 bases between them. Germline V gene lookup returns CDR1 KGHSH and CDR2 LQKENI. The CDR3 loop reads CASSPPSLETQYF. DNA for the CDR3: TGTGCCAGCTCACCACCATCTTTAGAGACCCAGTACTTC.

This chain uses TRBV5-1 with TRBJ2-1; 7 bases match TRBD2. The V and J ends lost 1 base and 6 bases, in that order; junction bases with no gene match: 13. The CDR3 runs to 17 residues. The germline V gene has CDR1 SGHRS and CDR2 YFSETQ. The DNA of the CDR3 is TGCGCCAGCAGCTTGATTTCTTGGGCGGGAGCGGCCAATGAGCAGTTCTTC. Translated: CASSLISWAGAANEQFF.

This clone was seen more than once but under ten times. The genes are TRBV5-1 and TRBJ1-4; D is unresolved. The CDR3 has 16 residues. V lost 1 base and J 0 bases, leaving 10 bases between the germline ends. Germline CDR1 and CDR2: SGHRS and YFSETQ. CDR3 bases: TGCGCCAGCAGCTTGTACAGTGACGCAACTAATGAAAAACTGTTTTTT. Protein: CASSLYSDATNEKLFF.

The chain recombines TRBV18 with TRBJ2-3, with a weak D call TRBD1 (5 bases). The CDR3 sequence is 16 residues long. CDR1 is KGHSH, CDR2 LQKENI, per germline. The V gene lost 3 bases and the J gene lost 0 bases, with 13 bases spanning the gap. In DNA, the CDR3 is TGTGCCAGCTCACCCTCAGCAGGGATTAGCACAGATACGCAGTATTTT. Its translation is CASSPSAGISTDTQYF.

The genes are TRBV7-2 and TRBJ2-7, with TRBD2 matching 9 bases. Losses at the gene ends were 1 base for V and 7 bases for J; bases not matched to a gene: 5. Germline CDR1 SGHTA, CDR2 FQGNSA. CDR3 length: 14 amino acids. CDR3 protein: CASSLDSGRGEQYF. CDR3 in DNA: TGTGCCAGCAGCTTAGATAGCGGGAGAGGAGAGCAGTACTTC.

V usage is TRBV4-2 and J usage is TRBJ2-3; 11 bases match TRBD2. Per the germline V gene, CDR1 is LGHNA and CDR2 is YNFKEQ. The CDR3 runs to 16 residues. V dropped 0 bases and J dropped 5; count of bases not matched to a gene: 4. Here the CDR3 reads CASSQDVTSGKDTQYF. DNA for the CDR3: TGTGCCAGCAGCCAAGATGTGACTAGCGGGAAAGATACGCAGTATTTT.

This clone was recorded a few times. V is TRBV7-8 and J is TRBJ2-2; 11 nucleotides align to TRBD1. CDR1 is SGHVS and CDR2 is FQNEAQ in the germline V gene. The CDR3 consists of 15 residues. Unmatched junction bases numbered 8, after V lost 8 bases and J lost 6 bases. CDR3 amino acids: CASGQGAVGAGELFF. DNA of the CDR3: TGTGCCAGCGGACAGGGGGCTGTTGGGGCCGGGGAGCTGTTTTTT.

This chain uses TRBV7-2 with TRBJ1-5; TRBD1 matches 10 bases. V was pared by 5 bases and J by 0 bases, with 13 bases of the junction left unmatched. Germline values: CDR1 SGHTA, CDR2 FQGNSA. The CDR3 spans 19 residues. In nucleotides, the CDR3 is TGTGCCAGCAGCCCGGACAGGGGGTCCATAGGGTATAGCAATCAGCCCCAGCATTTT. It codes for CASSPDRGSIGYSNQPQHF.

This clone has only a few counts. This chain connects TRBV14 to TRBJ1-1; 9 bases line up with TRBD1. The V gene end was trimmed by 1 base and the J gene end by 6 bases; junction bases not matched to a gene: 15. The CDR3 length is 18 residues. In germline, CDR1 is SGHDN, CDR2 FVKESK. The CDR3 loop is CASSQGGGQGPLLSEAFF. The CDR3 nucleotides are TGTGCCAGCAGCCAAGGGGGGGGACAGGGTCCCCTACTCTCTGAAGCTTTCTTT.

In the case of this clone: Its ends do not fully match the called genes, so a read error is possible. V is TRBV7-9 and J is TRBJ2-7; TRBD1 matches at 8 bases. Germline CDR1 is SEHNR and CDR2 is FQNEAQ (reference sequence). The CDR3 contains 16 residues. The CDR3 bases are TGTTCCAGCAGCCTAGCCTACCGGACAGGGCTCCACGAGCAGTACTTC. It specifies CSSSLAYRTGLHEQYF.

This chain uses TRBV2 with TRBJ1-2; TRBD1 aligns across 7 bases. The V segment lost 6 bases and the J segment 5 bases; nucleotides outside the gene matches: 6. The CDR3 length is 13 residues. Germline CDR1 and CDR2: SNHLY and FYNNEI. CDR3 in DNA: TGTGCCAGCAGAGAGAGGGGGCCTTATGGCTACACCTTC. Protein: CASRERGPYGYTF.

The chain recombines TRBV5-4 with TRBJ2-1; D ambiguous. Trimming removed 0 bases from V and 0 bases from J, with 10 bases in between. CDR3 size: 16 residues. Looked up from germline, CDR1 is SGHNT and CDR2 is YYREEE (reference sequence). As DNA, the CDR3 is TGTGCCAGCAGCTTGGACGGTAGAAGCTCCTACAATGAGCAGTTCTTC. It encodes CASSLDGRSSYNEQFF.

The DNA for the CDR3 is TGCGCCAGCAGCTCGGTGTTAGGGGGCACAGATACGCAGTATTTT. Its protein product is CASSSVLGGTDTQYF. The chain is built from TRBV5-1 and TRBJ2-3, with a weak D call TRBD1 (5 bases). CDR3 length equals 15 residues. Per germline, CDR1 SGHRS and CDR2 YFSETQ. V was clipped by 3 bases and J by 1 base, with 12 bases between them.

In this sample, this clone turned up once. The chain uses TRBV27 and TRBJ2-7; D not resolved. V was trimmed by 5 bases and J by 3 bases, leaving 14 bases between them. The CDR3 consists of 14 residues. Germline loops: CDR1 MNHEY, CDR2 SMNVEV (reference sequence). The CDR3 spells CASSQRLEHYEQYF. DNA for the CDR3: TGTGCCAGCAGTCAGAGACTCGAGCACTACGAGCAGTACTTC.

The V and J genes are TRBV9 and TRBJ2-7; 8 bases match TRBD2. The V gene's germline CDR1 is SGDLS and CDR2 YYNGEE. The CDR3 runs to 15 residues. The trim removed 2 bases at V and 2 bases at J, leaving 6 bases unmatched. CDR3 region: CASSVASGPTYEQYF. The DNA of the CDR3 is TGTGCCAGCAGCGTTGCTAGCGGGCCGACCTACGAGCAGTACTTC. Full variable domain (missing parts from reference TRBV9 and TRBJ2-7): DSGVTQTPKHLITATGQRVTLRCSPRSGDLSVYWYQQSLDQGLQFLIQYYNGEERAKGNILERFSAQQFPDLHSELNLSSLELGDSALYFCASSVASGPTYEQYFGPGTRLTVT.

The rearrangement links TRBV18 to TRBJ2-3; TRBD1 aligns across 8 bases. This CDR3 contains 15 residues. V was clipped by 3 bases and J by 6 bases; unmatched bases: 8. Germline assignment: CDR1 KGHSH and CDR2 LQKENI. As DNA, the CDR3 is TGTGCCAGCTCACCCCGAAGGACAGGGCAGGATACGCAGTATTTT. It encodes CASSPRRTGQDTQYF.

This clone was seen a handful of times. The V gene is TRBV19, the J gene TRBJ1-5; 8 bases map to TRBD1. The CDR3 runs to 20 residues. The junction had 18 bases not matched to a gene; V was cut back by 5 bases and J by 0 bases. CDR1 and CDR2 from the germline V gene are LNHDA and SQIVND (reference sequence). CDR3 in amino acids: CASSQKRDRLGLFSNQPQHF. In DNA form, the CDR3 reads TGTGCCAGTAGTCAAAAACGGGACAGGTTGGGATTATTTAGCAATCAGCCCCAGCATTTT.

V usage is TRBV6-5 and J usage is TRBJ1-1; D unclear. Deletions cut 2 bases from V and 0 bases from J, with 10 bases between. CDR3 length equals 15 residues. CDR1 and CDR2 (germline): MNHEY, SVGAGI. CDR3 in amino acids: CASSYVAAMNTEAFF. The CDR3 DNA is TGTGCCAGCAGTTACGTCGCGGCCATGAACACTGAAGCTTTCTTT.

In this sample, this clone turned up a few times. This chain links TRBV28 with TRBJ1-4; D possibly corresponds to TRBD1 (5 bases). From germline, CDR1 is MDHEN and CDR2 SYDVKM. V was clipped by 6 bases and J by 0 bases, with 17 bases between them. The CDR3 runs to 17 residues. CDR3 region: CASRPGGNRATNEKLFF. CDR3 nucleotide sequence: TGTGCCAGCAGACCTGGGGGGAACAGAGCAACTAATGAAAAACTGTTTTTT.

The rearrangement links TRBV4-1 to TRBJ2-7, with a possible D match to TRBD2 (5 bases). The CDR3 has 15 residues. From germline, CDR1 is MGHRA and CDR2 YSYEKL. V lost 4 bases, J lost 0 bases, and 13 bases lay in between. CDR3 in amino acids: CASSLRGMGSYEQYF. The CDR3 DNA is TGCGCCAGCAGCCTCAGAGGGATGGGCTCCTACGAGCAGTACTTC.

The chain couples TRBV9 to TRBJ1-1; TRBD1 is a possible D gene (6 bases). CDR3 size: 14 residues. Trimming removed 3 bases at V and 2 bases at J, with 11 bases between. Germline lookup yields CDR1 SGDLS and CDR2 YYNGEE. Here the CDR3 DNA reads TGTGCCAGCAGCGGACAGGCCTCAAACACTGAAGCTTTCTTT. Translation gives CASSGQASNTEAFF.

This chain links TRBV13 with TRBJ2-1; 7 nucleotides match TRBD2. J was trimmed by 4 bases and V by 2 bases; bases with no gene match: 17. This CDR3 contains 19 residues. Germline lookup yields CDR1 PRHDT and CDR2 FYEKMQ (reference sequence). CDR3 bases: TGTGCCAGCAGCTTACTAAGGACGACGGGGGGACGCACTTACAATGAGCAGTTCTTC. Protein: CASSLLRTTGGRTYNEQFF.

The genes are TRBV4-1 and TRBJ2-5; D remains ambiguous. The CDR3 length is 14 residues. In germline, CDR1 is MGHRA, CDR2 YSYEKL. V was trimmed by 1 base and J by 0 bases, leaving 6 bases between them. CDR3 amino acids: CASSQGHNQETQYF. The CDR3 coding sequence is TGCGCCAGCAGCCAAGGACATAACCAAGAGACCCAGTACTTC.

V and J are TRBV2 and TRBJ2-1; D is possibly TRBD1 (5 bases). V was cut by 8 bases and J by 4 bases, with 12 bases left in between. This CDR3 is 13 amino acids long. Germline V gene sequence: CDR1 SNHLY, CDR2 FYNNEI. Here the CDR3 reads CASALDSYNEQFF. CDR3 coding DNA: TGTGCCAGCGCCCTAGACAGTTACAATGAGCAGTTCTTC.